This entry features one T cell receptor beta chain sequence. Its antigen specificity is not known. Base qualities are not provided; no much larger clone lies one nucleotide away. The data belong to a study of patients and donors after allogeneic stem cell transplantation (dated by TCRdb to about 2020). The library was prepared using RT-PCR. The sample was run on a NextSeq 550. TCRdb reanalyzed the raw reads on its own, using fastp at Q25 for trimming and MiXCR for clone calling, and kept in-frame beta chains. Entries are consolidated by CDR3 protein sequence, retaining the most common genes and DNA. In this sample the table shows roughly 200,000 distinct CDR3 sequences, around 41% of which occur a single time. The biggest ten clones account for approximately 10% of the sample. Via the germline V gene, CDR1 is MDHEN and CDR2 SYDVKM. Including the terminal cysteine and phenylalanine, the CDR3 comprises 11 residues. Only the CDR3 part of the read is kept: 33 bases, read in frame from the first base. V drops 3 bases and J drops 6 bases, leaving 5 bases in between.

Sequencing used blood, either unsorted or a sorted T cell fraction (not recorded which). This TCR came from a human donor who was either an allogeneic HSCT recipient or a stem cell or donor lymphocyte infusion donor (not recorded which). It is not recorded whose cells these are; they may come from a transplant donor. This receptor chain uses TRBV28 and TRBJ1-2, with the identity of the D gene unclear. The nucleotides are TGTGCCAGCAGTTTTCGGGATGGCTACACCTTC. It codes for CASSFRDGYTF.